These 3 T cell receptor beta chains share one sample of origin, sequenced in a study of regulatory T cells in long-lasting Graves disease. Time point denoted: newly diagnosed GD, antithyroid drugs for less than 3 months. RNA extracted from PBMCs served as the sequencing template. Arm-PCR of CDR3 regions and iRepertoire HTBI primers were the basis on which TCR beta libraries were built. TCRdb independently ran MiXCR on the multiplex PCR reads; one entry per CDR3 protein. This sample carries roughly 420,000 distinct CDR3 sequences, about 15% of them seen once, and the ten largest clones take about 10%. The same sample was also used in a study of T cells in Graves' hyperthyroidism and ophthalmopathy.

The material was peripheral blood mononuclear cells (PBMCs), obtained at new diagnosis, from a patient treated with antithyroid drugs. These receptors all come from a woman in her thirties with Graves disease.

Many counts were recorded for this clonotype. The V and J genes are TRBV11-1 and TRBJ2-3; 8 nucleotides agree with TRBD2. Trimming at V came to 5 bases and at J to 2 bases, leaving 9 bases not matched to a gene. The CDR3 spans 16 residues. From germline, CDR1 is SGHAT and CDR2 FQDESV (reference sequence). CDR3 in DNA: TGTGCCAGCAGCCCCCCGGGGGGGAGGGCCACAGATACGCAGTATTTT. Translating gives CASSPPGGRATDTQYF.

This clonotype has ten or more counts. V and J are TRBV11-1 and TRBJ2-1, with a weak D call TRBD1 (5 bases). Germline lookup yields CDR1 SGHAT and CDR2 FQDESV (reference sequence). This CDR3 spans 17 amino acids. Trimming took 4 bases from V and 0 from J, leaving 16 bases between them. CDR3 coding DNA: TGTGCCAGCAGCTCAAGCGACAGACTCTACTCCTACAATGAGCAGTTCTTC. Translated, it gives CASSSSDRLYSYNEQFF.

In this sample, this clonotype turned up many times. J is TRBJ2-1 and V is TRBV5-1; 8 nucleotides match TRBD1. CDR1 is SGHRS and CDR2 is YFSETQ in the germline V gene. V shed 4 bases and J 8 bases; nucleotides not matched to a gene: 8. This CDR3 has 14 amino acids. CDR3 protein: CASSNGQGRDEQFF. The CDR3 DNA follows: TGCGCCAGCAGCAATGGACAGGGCAGAGATGAGCAGTTCTTC.